This is a list of T cell receptor beta chains from one sample in a study of CD4 and CD8 cells across lung adenocarcinoma regions. TCRdb reanalysed the PCR reads using MiXCR and keeps one entry per CDR3 protein. Here the sample spans roughly 4,100 distinct CDR3 sequences, about 61% being singletons. Material for sequencing was CD4+ T cells from the center of a lung tumor. These receptors came from a male donor with lung adenocarcinoma. The CD4 and CD8 labels of this study may be unreliable. The CDR3 runs from the conserved cysteine through the conserved F or W. A D gene is named only where the DNA matches it firmly. A clone size is listed for some rows: how often the clone was seen (once, few, many), or a class if it is expanded.

d_gene: -
abundance: large
j_gene: TRBJ1-1
v_gene: TRBV6-1
CDR3aa: CASSEYVNTEAFF
CDR3nt: TGTGCCAGCAGCGAGTATGTGAACACTGAAGCTTTCTTT

d_gene: TRBD1
abundance: medium-sized
j_gene: TRBJ2-5
v_gene: TRBV6-1
CDR3aa: CASHRGPDRETQYF
CDR3nt: TGTGCCAGTCACAGGGGGCCTGATAGAGAGACCCAGTACTTC

d_gene: -
abundance: medium-sized
j_gene: TRBJ1-3
v_gene: TRBV6-1
CDR3aa: CASSQLSGNTIYF
CDR3nt: TGTGCCAGCAGCCAACTCTCCGGAAACACCATATATTTT

d_gene: TRBD2
abundance: -
j_gene: TRBJ2-1
v_gene: TRBV7-3
CDR3aa: CASSTGTSGTYEQFF
CDR3nt: TGTGCCAGCAGCACCGGCACTAGCGGGACCTATGAGCAGTTCTTC

d_gene: -
abundance: -
j_gene: TRBJ2-7
v_gene: TRBV25-1
CDR3aa: CATGQCAINTQYF
CDR3nt: TGTGCCACGGGGCAGTGCGCCATAAATACGCAGTACTTC

d_gene: TRBD1
abundance: -
j_gene: TRBJ2-7
v_gene: TRBV6-1
CDR3aa: CASRHRGQYSYEQYF
CDR3nt: TGTGCCAGCAGGCATCGGGGACAGTATTCCTACGAGCAGTACTTC

d_gene: TRBD1
abundance: -
j_gene: TRBJ2-7
v_gene: TRBV7-2
CDR3aa: CASSQDRGSYEQYF
CDR3nt: TGTGCCAGCAGCCAGGACAGGGGAAGCTACGAGCAGTACTTC

d_gene: TRBD2
abundance: medium-sized
j_gene: TRBJ2-7
v_gene: TRBV6-1
CDR3aa: CASSTGLAGRGGEQYF
CDR3nt: TGTGCCAGCAGTACGGGACTAGCGGGACGAGGGGGCGAGCAGTACTTC

d_gene: -
abundance: -
j_gene: TRBJ1-1
v_gene: TRBV7-2
CDR3aa: CASSLNRNTEAFF
CDR3nt: TGTGCCAGCAGCTTGAACCGCAACACTGAAGCTTTCTTT

d_gene: TRBD2
abundance: -
j_gene: TRBJ2-1
v_gene: TRBV6-1
CDR3aa: CASSPGLAYEQFF
CDR3nt: TGTGCCAGCAGTCCGGGACTAGCCTATGAGCAGTTCTTC

d_gene: -
abundance: -
j_gene: TRBJ1-1
v_gene: TRBV11-1
CDR3aa: CASSLKELNTEAFF
CDR3nt: TGTGCCAGCAGCTTAAAGGAATTAAACACTGAAGCTTTCTTT

d_gene: -
abundance: -
j_gene: TRBJ1-1
v_gene: TRBV7-2
CDR3aa: CASSLMGTSTEAFF
CDR3nt: TGTGCCAGCAGCTTAATGGGAACCAGCACTGAAGCTTTCTTT

d_gene: TRBD1
abundance: -
j_gene: TRBJ2-2
v_gene: TRBV10-3
CDR3aa: CAISDSGTDTGELFF
CDR3nt: TGTGCCATCAGTGATTCGGGGACAGACACCGGGGAGCTGTTTTTT

d_gene: -
abundance: -
j_gene: TRBJ1-2
v_gene: TRBV6-1
CDR3aa: CASSESINRGYTF
CDR3nt: TGTGCCAGCAGTGAAAGCATCAACCGTGGCTACACCTTC

d_gene: -
abundance: -
j_gene: TRBJ2-5
v_gene: TRBV6-5
CDR3aa: CASSFDRPSLAQYF
CDR3nt: TGTGCCAGCAGTTTTGACAGGCCCTCCTTGGCCCAGTACTTC

d_gene: -
abundance: -
j_gene: TRBJ2-7
v_gene: TRBV4-1
CDR3aa: CASGGEGGHDTDTQYF
CDR3nt: TGCGCCAGCGGGGGGGAGGGGGGCCATGACACAGATACGCAGTACTTC

d_gene: TRBD2
abundance: -
j_gene: TRBJ2-7
v_gene: TRBV11-1
CDR3aa: CASSLGLAGNNEQYF
CDR3nt: TGTGCCAGCAGCTTAGGGCTAGCGGGGAACAATGAGCAGTACTTC

d_gene: TRBD1
abundance: -
j_gene: TRBJ2-7
v_gene: TRBV11-2
CDR3aa: CASSLDRGGVTSYEQYF
CDR3nt: TGTGCCAGCAGCTTAGACAGAGGGGGCGTAACTTCCTACGAGCAGTACTTC

d_gene: -
abundance: -
j_gene: TRBJ2-5
v_gene: TRBV6-1
CDR3aa: CASSPDPGRETQYF
CDR3nt: TGTGCCAGCAGCCCTGATCCTGGGAGGGAGACCCAGTACTTC

d_gene: -
abundance: medium-sized
j_gene: TRBJ2-3
v_gene: TRBV5-1
CDR3aa: CASSLTADTQYF
CDR3nt: TGCGCCAGCAGCTTGACTGCAGATACGCAGTATTTT

d_gene: -
abundance: few
j_gene: TRBJ1-2
v_gene: TRBV10-3
CDR3aa: CAISEYEGPRDYGYTF
CDR3nt: TGTGCCATCAGTGAGTATGAGGGCCCGCGAGACTATGGCTACACCTTC

d_gene: -
abundance: -
j_gene: TRBJ2-3
v_gene: TRBV6-1
CDR3aa: CASSDSGSPDTQYF
CDR3nt: TGTGCCAGCAGTGATTCAGGGAGTCCAGATACGCAGTATTTT

d_gene: -
abundance: few
j_gene: TRBJ2-7
v_gene: TRBV6-1
CDR3aa: CASKRTYEQYF
CDR3nt: TGTGCCAGCAAGCGGACCTACGAGCAGTACTTC

d_gene: TRBD2
abundance: -
j_gene: TRBJ2-5
v_gene: TRBV7-6
CDR3aa: CASSLNGTRGETQYF
CDR3nt: TGTGCCAGCAGCTTAAACGGGACTAGGGGAGAGACCCAGTACTTC

d_gene: -
abundance: large
j_gene: TRBJ2-3
v_gene: TRBV6-1
CDR3aa: CASSEAEGTDTQYF
CDR3nt: TGTGCCAGCAGTGAGGCAGAAGGCACAGATACGCAGTATTTT

d_gene: -
abundance: -
j_gene: TRBJ2-7
v_gene: TRBV7-7
CDR3aa: CASSLEGGRGEQYF
CDR3nt: TGTGCTAGCAGCTTAGAGGGGGGAAGGGGAGAGCAGTACTTC

d_gene: TRBD2
abundance: -
j_gene: TRBJ2-7
v_gene: TRBV6-1
CDR3aa: CASSGPLAGGSYEQYF
CDR3nt: TGTGCCAGCAGTGGACCGCTAGCGGGGGGATCCTACGAGCAGTACTTC

d_gene: -
abundance: medium-sized
j_gene: TRBJ2-6
v_gene: TRBV4-1
CDR3aa: CASSQPIAGANVLTF
CDR3nt: TGCGCCAGCAGCCAACCTATCGCCGGGGCCAACGTCCTGACTTTC

d_gene: -
abundance: large
j_gene: TRBJ2-2
v_gene: TRBV6-1
CDR3aa: CASSRDNMNTGELFF
CDR3nt: TGTGCCAGCAGCCGGGACAACATGAACACCGGGGAGCTGTTTTTT

d_gene: TRBD1
abundance: -
j_gene: TRBJ1-4
v_gene: TRBV12-3/TRBV12-4
CDR3aa: CASSLAGQGGEKLFF
CDR3nt: TGTGCCAGCAGCTTAGCGGGACAGGGGGGTGAAAAACTGTTTTTT

d_gene: -
abundance: -
j_gene: TRBJ1-2
v_gene: TRBV6-5
CDR3aa: CASSNDRRGYTF
CDR3nt: TGTGCCAGCAGTAACGACAGACGCGGCTACACCTTC

d_gene: -
abundance: few
j_gene: TRBJ2-5
v_gene: TRBV6-5
CDR3aa: CASSYYGGGQETQYF
CDR3nt: TGTGCCAGCAGTTACTACGGGGGTGGACAAGAGACCCAGTACTTC

d_gene: -
abundance: -
j_gene: TRBJ2-1
v_gene: TRBV6-1
CDR3aa: CASSEAPGNEQFF
CDR3nt: TGTGCCAGCAGTGAAGCCCCAGGCAATGAGCAGTTCTTC

d_gene: -
abundance: -
j_gene: TRBJ2-7
v_gene: TRBV12-3/TRBV12-4
CDR3aa: CASSNMRWTAGEQYF
CDR3nt: TGTGCCAGCAGTAACATGCGGTGGACAGCCGGGGAGCAGTACTTC

d_gene: TRBD2
abundance: -
j_gene: TRBJ2-1
v_gene: TRBV6-1
CDR3aa: CASRVGLAGYNEQFF
CDR3nt: TGTGCCAGCAGAGTCGGACTAGCGGGATACAATGAGCAGTTCTTC

d_gene: TRBD2
abundance: -
j_gene: TRBJ2-1
v_gene: TRBV7-3
CDR3aa: CASSRSGGPYNEQFF
CDR3nt: TGTGCCAGCAGTCGCAGCGGGGGGCCCTACAATGAGCAGTTCTTC

d_gene: -
abundance: -
j_gene: TRBJ2-5
v_gene: TRBV24-1
CDR3aa: CATSLTGLETQYF
CDR3nt: TGTGCCACCAGCCTTACAGGGCTTGAGACCCAGTACTTC

d_gene: TRBD1
abundance: -
j_gene: TRBJ1-3
v_gene: TRBV5-1
CDR3aa: CASSSLTGGPGNTIYF
CDR3nt: TGCGCCAGCAGCTCCTTAACAGGGGGCCCTGGAAACACCATATATTTT

d_gene: TRBD2
abundance: -
j_gene: TRBJ2-1
v_gene: TRBV7-6
CDR3aa: CASSPSGNYNEQFF
CDR3nt: TGTGCCAGCAGCCCGAGCGGGAACTACAATGAGCAGTTCTTC

d_gene: -
abundance: once
j_gene: TRBJ2-4
v_gene: TRBV25-1
CDR3aa: CASSAAGLWAKNTQYF
CDR3nt: TGTGCCAGCAGTGCGGCGGGGCTGTGGGCTAAAAATACGCAGTACTTC

d_gene: TRBD2
abundance: -
j_gene: TRBJ2-2
v_gene: TRBV7-2
CDR3aa: CASSLYGGSNTGELFF
CDR3nt: TGTGCCAGCAGCTTGTACGGGGGGTCGAACACCGGGGAGCTGTTTTTT

d_gene: -
abundance: few
j_gene: TRBJ2-1
v_gene: TRBV6-1
CDR3aa: CASSEVGSGRDEQFF
CDR3nt: TGTGCCAGCAGTGAAGTGGGGAGCGGAAGGGATGAGCAGTTCTTC